This record concerns one T cell receptor (beta chain) sequence. This sample stems from a study of blood T cells in healthy people across ages. Donors ranged from roughly 6 to 95 years old and were healthy Caucasians in Russia. Through a sample-barcoded 5' primer and a J-beta primer mix, a second PCR was run for roughly 7 to 11 cycles. A template-switch adaptor with 12 random nucleotides tagged each cDNA molecule. No fewer than 3 million CDR3-containing paired-end reads came from each sample. One entry per CDR3 protein results from TCRdb running MiXCR on the 5' RACE reads. This sample has over 600,000 distinct CDR3 sequences, with around 50% found just once. The CDR3 sequence is 15 residues long. Per germline, CDR1 MDHEN and CDR2 SYDVKM. The V and J ends lost 4 bases and 6 bases, in that order; junction bases with no gene match: 7.

This sequence joins TRBV28 and TRBJ2-2, with 8 bases aligning to TRBD2. The source of this sequence is a man aged 35-49 years in good health. Sequenced material: blood. CDR3 coding DNA: TGTGCCAGCAGTTCGCCCGGGACTAGTGCCGGGGAGCTGTTTTTT. Encoded protein: CASSSPGTSAGELFF.